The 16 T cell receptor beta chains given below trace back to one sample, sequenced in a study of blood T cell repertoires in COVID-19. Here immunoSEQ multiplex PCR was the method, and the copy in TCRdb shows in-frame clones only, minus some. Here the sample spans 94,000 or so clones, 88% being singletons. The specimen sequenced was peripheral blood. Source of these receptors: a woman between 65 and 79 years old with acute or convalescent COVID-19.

For the CDR3, the DNA is TGCGCCAGCGGCCGGACAGGCCTCTCCGGGAACACCGGGGAGCTGTTTTTT. This codes for CASGRTGLSGNTGELFF. The V call is TRBV5-1, the J call TRBJ2-2, with TRBD1 matching over 7 bases. The CDR3 contains 17 residues. After removal of 7 bases from V and 1 base from J, the junction contained 13 bases not matched to a gene. Germline V gene lookup returns CDR1 SGHRS and CDR2 YFSETQ.

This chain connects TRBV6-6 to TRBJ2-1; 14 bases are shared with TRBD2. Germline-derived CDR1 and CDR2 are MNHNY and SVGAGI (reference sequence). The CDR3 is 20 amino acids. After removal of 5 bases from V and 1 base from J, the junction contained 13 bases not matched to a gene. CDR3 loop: CASSRTPPGLAGVSYNEQFF. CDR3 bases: TGTGCCAGCAGTCGTACCCCTCCGGGACTAGCGGGAGTGTCCTACAATGAGCAGTTCTTC.

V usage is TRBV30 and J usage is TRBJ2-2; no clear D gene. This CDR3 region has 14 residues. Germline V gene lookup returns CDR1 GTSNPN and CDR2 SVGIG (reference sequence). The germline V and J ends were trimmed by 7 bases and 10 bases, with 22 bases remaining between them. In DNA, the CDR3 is TGTGCCTCCCACCGACAAGGCGCGTCGACGGAGCTGTTTTTT. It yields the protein CASHRQGASTELFF.

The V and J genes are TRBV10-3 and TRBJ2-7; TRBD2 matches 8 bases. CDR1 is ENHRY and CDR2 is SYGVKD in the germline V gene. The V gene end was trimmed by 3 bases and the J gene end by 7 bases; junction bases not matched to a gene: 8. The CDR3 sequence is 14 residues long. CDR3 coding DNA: TGTGCCATCAGTGAAGTAGCGGGGCGTGGAGAGCAGTACTTC. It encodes CAISEVAGRGEQYF.

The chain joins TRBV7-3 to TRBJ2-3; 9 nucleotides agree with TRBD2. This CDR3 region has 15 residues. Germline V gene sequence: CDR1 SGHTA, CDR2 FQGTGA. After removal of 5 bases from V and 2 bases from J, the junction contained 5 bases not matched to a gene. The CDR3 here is CASSGAGGTTDTQYF. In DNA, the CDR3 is TGTGCCAGCAGCGGAGCGGGGGGCACCACAGATACGCAGTATTTT.

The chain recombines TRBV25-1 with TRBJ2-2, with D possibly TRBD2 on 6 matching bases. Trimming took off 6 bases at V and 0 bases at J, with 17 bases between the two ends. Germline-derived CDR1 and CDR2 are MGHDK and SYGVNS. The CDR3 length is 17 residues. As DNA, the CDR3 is TGTGCCAGCAGCTCCCCTTTGGGGGGACCGAACACCGGGGAGCTGTTTTTT. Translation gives CASSSPLGGPNTGELFF.

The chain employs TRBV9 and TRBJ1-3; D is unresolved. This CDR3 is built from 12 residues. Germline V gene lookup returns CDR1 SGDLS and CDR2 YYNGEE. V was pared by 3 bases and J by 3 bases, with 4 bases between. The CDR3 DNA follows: TGTGCCAGCAGCGAATATGGAAACACCATATATTTT. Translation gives CASSEYGNTIYF.

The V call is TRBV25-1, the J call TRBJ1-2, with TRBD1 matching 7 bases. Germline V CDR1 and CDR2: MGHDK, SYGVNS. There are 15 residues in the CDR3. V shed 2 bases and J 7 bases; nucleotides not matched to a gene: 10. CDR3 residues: CASSEPGGLRSGYTF. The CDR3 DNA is TGTGCCAGCAGTGAACCAGGGGGGCTTCGGAGTGGCTACACCTTC.

Written as DNA, the CDR3 is TGTGCCAGCAGCTTAACAGGGGGCAAAAAACTGTTTTTT. Its protein product is CASSLTGGKKLFF. V usage is TRBV7-2 and J usage is TRBJ1-4; TRBD1 aligns across 9 bases. Trimming removed 2 bases from V and 9 bases from J; junction bases left unmatched: 1. The CDR3 is made up of 13 amino acids. The germline gives CDR1 SGHTA, CDR2 FQGNSA.

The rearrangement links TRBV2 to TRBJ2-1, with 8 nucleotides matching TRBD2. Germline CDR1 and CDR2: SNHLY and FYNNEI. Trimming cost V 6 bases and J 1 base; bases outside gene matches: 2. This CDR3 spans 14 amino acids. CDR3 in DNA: TGTGCCAGCAGGGCGGGAGGTTCCTACAATGAGCAGTTCTTC. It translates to CASRAGGSYNEQFF.

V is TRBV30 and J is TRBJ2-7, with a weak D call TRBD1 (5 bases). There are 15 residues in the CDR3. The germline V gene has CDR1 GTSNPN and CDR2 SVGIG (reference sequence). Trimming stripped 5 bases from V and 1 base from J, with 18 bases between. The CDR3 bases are TGTGCCTGGCGGGTCCGGACAAGGGTTTCCTACGAGCAGTACTTC. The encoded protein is CAWRVRTRVSYEQYF.

The CDR3: CASSLSSPGYTGELFF. The DNA for the CDR3 is TGCGCCAGCAGCTTGTCCTCCCCAGGGTACACCGGGGAGCTGTTTTTT. The V and J genes are TRBV5-1 and TRBJ2-2; perhaps TRBD1 as D (5 bases). The germline V gene has CDR1 SGHRS and CDR2 YFSETQ. The CDR3 has 16 residues. Trimming pared 1 base from V and 3 bases from J, leaving 13 bases between. The full variable domain, its missing parts supplied by reference TRBV5-1 and TRBJ2-2, is KAGVTQTPRYLIKTRGQQVTLSCSPISGHRSVSWYQQTPGQGLQFLFEYFSETQRNKGNFPGRFSGRQFSNSRSEMNVSTLELGDSALYLCASSLSSPGYTGELFFGEGSRLTVL.

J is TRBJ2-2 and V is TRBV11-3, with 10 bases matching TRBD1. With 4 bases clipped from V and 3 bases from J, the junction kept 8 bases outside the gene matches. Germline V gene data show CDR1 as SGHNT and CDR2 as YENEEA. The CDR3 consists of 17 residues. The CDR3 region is CASSSLTGQGYTGELFF. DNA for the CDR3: TGTGCCAGCAGCTCCTTAACGGGACAGGGGTACACCGGGGAGCTGTTTTTT.

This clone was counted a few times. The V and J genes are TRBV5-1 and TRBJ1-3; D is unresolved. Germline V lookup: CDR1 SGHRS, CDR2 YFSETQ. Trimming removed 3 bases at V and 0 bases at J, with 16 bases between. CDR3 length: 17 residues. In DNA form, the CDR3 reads TGCGCCAGCAGCTGTAGCCGAGGGAGTTACTCTGGAAACACCATATATTTT. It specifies CASSCSRGSYSGNTIYF.

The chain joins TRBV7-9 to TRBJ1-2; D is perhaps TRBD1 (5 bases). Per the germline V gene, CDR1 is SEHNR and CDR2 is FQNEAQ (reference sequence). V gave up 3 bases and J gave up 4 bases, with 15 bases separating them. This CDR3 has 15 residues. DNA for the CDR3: TGTGCCAGCAGCTTTTCTAGGGGTGTCGGCTATGGCTACACCTTC. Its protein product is CASSFSRGVGYGYTF.

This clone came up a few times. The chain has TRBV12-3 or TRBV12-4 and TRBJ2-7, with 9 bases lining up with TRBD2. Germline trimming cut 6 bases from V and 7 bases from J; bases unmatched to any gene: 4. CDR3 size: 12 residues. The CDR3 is CASSLAGREQYF. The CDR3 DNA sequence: TGTGCCAGCAGCCTAGCGGGAAGAGAGCAGTACTTC.